This T cell receptor (beta chain) was sequenced during a study of early T cells in non-severe SARS-CoV-2 infection. Notes on the study in general: VDJdb-based annotation leaned toward anti-spike CD8 responses and missed private and CD4 specificities.

Individual cDNA molecules received unique molecular identifiers. MiXCR was run by TCRdb on the 5' RACE reads, yielding one entry per CDR3 protein. The data show approximately 27,000 distinct CDR3 sequences, with 9% to 10% seen just once and about an eighth held by the top ten. In this sample, this clonotype turned up a few times. Antigen specificity is unknown. This CDR3 is 14 amino acids long. The V end was cut by 3 bases, the J end by 2 bases, with 10 bases between. The chain employs TRBV12-3 or TRBV12-4 and TRBJ1-1, with D possibly being TRBD1 (5 bases). The clonotype originates from an adult who was a healthcare worker with PCR-confirmed SARS-CoV-2 infection or an uninfected control (not recorded which). Input material: whole blood. CDR3 sequence: CASSFLGENTEAFF. The CDR3 bases are TGTGCCAGCAGTTTCTTAGGGGAAAACACTGAAGCTTTCTTT.